The sequence of this T cell receptor beta chain was determined in a study of PD-1 blockade in classical Hodgkin lymphoma. CDR1 SGHRS and CDR2 YFSETQ come from the germline V gene. The CDR3 has 15 residues. With 4 bases removed from V and 1 base from J, the gap between germline ends came to 14 bases. Some clones are missing from TCRdb's copy, which holds only in-frame ones; the method was immunoSEQ multiplex PCR. The sample lists tens of thousands of clones; approximately 80% were seen once. On this clone: The antigen remains undetermined.

The time point: cycle 4 day 1 (C4D1), after 6 weeks of nivolumab. Each patient's relapse followed autologous stem cell transplantation, and brentuximab vedotin exposure varied. The study's findings and limits: Newly diagnosed patients were reported to start with lower TCR diversity than healthy donors. Only CD4+ TCR diversity, not CD8+, had risen significantly by C4D1. Baseline diversity in complete responders resembled that of newly diagnosed patients.

This sequence joins TRBV5-1 and TRBJ1-1, with D tentatively TRBD1 (5 bases). The TCR originated in a human donor with classical Hodgkin lymphoma. Here the sequenced sample was peripheral blood mononuclear cells (PBMCs), taken before the fourth cycle of nivolumab. This CDR3 reads CASSGGGSSNTEAFF. The DNA of the CDR3 is TGCGCCAGCAGCGGGGGAGGTTCATCGAACACTGAAGCTTTCTTT.